What follows are 10 T cell receptor beta chains derived from one specimen sequenced in a study of blood T cell repertoires in COVID-19. Produced via immunoSEQ multiplex PCR; TCRdb's table is partial and in-frame only. Here the sample spans 150,000 or so clones, under 90% being singletons. Source material: peripheral blood. Receptor source: a human donor in a cohort sampled during active COVID-19.

V usage is TRBV3-1 (or the pseudogene TRBV3-2) and J usage is TRBJ2-3; 7 bases fit TRBD2. Losses at the gene ends were 1 base for V and 3 bases for J; bases not matched to a gene: 7. The CDR3 runs 16 residues. Per germline, CDR1 LGHDT and CDR2 YNNKEL (reference sequence). For the CDR3, the DNA is TGTGCCAGCAGCCAAGGGAGCGGGGCTTGGACAGATACGCAGTATTTT. It codes for CASSQGSGAWTDTQYF.

This clone was seen a few times. The chain carries TRBV4-3 and TRBJ1-4, with D possibly TRBD1 on 5 matching bases. CDR1 and CDR2 (germline): LGHNA, YSLEER. V was pared by 2 bases and J by 3 bases, with 10 bases between. This CDR3 comprises 15 residues. The CDR3 nucleotides read TGCGCCAGCAGCCAAATCTGGGGGGCTAATGAAAAACTGTTTTTT. Its translation: CASSQIWGANEKLFF.

The chain carries TRBV30 and TRBJ1-1; 10 positions match TRBD1. In germline, CDR1 is GTSNPN, CDR2 SVGIG (reference sequence). V lost 0 bases to trimming and J lost 12 bases; unmatched junction nucleotides: 7. The CDR3 contains 13 residues. The CDR3 loop reads CAWSVTGQGLSFF. CDR3 in DNA: TGTGCCTGGAGTGTAACGGGACAGGGGTTATCTTTCTTT.

The chain joins TRBV7-2 to TRBJ2-2; tentatively, D is TRBD1 (5 bases). The CDR3 runs 16 residues. V was shortened by 2 bases and J by 1 base, with 11 bases between the two germline ends. In germline, CDR1 is SGHTA, CDR2 FQGNSA. The CDR3 nucleotides read TGTGCCAGCAGCTTAAGGGGTGGGGTGAACACCGGGGAGCTGTTTTTT. Translating gives CASSLRGGVNTGELFF.

This chain links TRBV9 with TRBJ2-1, with 9 bases fitting TRBD2. This CDR3 is 16 amino acids long. V lost 0 bases and J lost 4; bases outside the gene matches: 5. Per germline, CDR1 SGDLS and CDR2 YYNGEE. In DNA form, the CDR3 reads TGTGCCAGCAGCGTAGACCCTAGCGGGATTTACAATGAGCAGTTCTTC. Translating it yields CASSVDPSGIYNEQFF.

V usage is TRBV5-1 and J usage is TRBJ2-2; 12 bases align to TRBD2. The germline V gene has CDR1 SGHRS and CDR2 YFSETQ. This CDR3 has 16 residues. V dropped 1 base and J dropped 6; count of bases not matched to a gene: 4. The CDR3: CASSLTSGGTAGELFF. The CDR3 bases are TGCGCCAGCAGCTTGACTAGCGGGGGGACGGCCGGGGAGCTGTTTTTT.

The chain joins TRBV7-2 to TRBJ1-3; 7 bases line up with TRBD1. The CDR3 is 15 residues long. With V trimmed by 7 bases and J by 0 bases, 6 bases remained unmatched. Germline lookup yields CDR1 SGHTA and CDR2 FQGNSA. CDR3 region: CASTRDSRSGNTIYF. The CDR3 DNA is TGTGCCAGCACCCGGGACAGTCGCTCTGGAAACACCATATATTTT.

The chain recombines TRBV7-8 with TRBJ2-1, with 9 bases matching TRBD2. With 0 bases clipped from V and 9 bases from J, the junction kept 15 bases outside the gene matches. Germline CDR1 is SGHVS and CDR2 is FQNEAQ. The CDR3 has 18 residues. CDR3 residues: CASSLAQGIGLASSEQFF. The CDR3, as DNA: TGTGCCAGCAGCTTAGCCCAAGGGATCGGACTAGCGTCAAGTGAGCAGTTCTTC.

The V call is TRBV5-4, the J call TRBJ1-1; D might be TRBD1 (5 bases). The CDR3 is made up of 17 amino acids. Per germline, CDR1 SGHNT and CDR2 YYREEE (reference sequence). Deletions cut 3 bases from V and 0 bases from J, with 18 bases between. In nucleotides, the CDR3 is TGTGCCAGCAGCTCAGGGCGACACCGATCTTTGAACACTGAAGCTTTCTTT. This gives the protein CASSSGRHRSLNTEAFF.

The rearrangement links TRBV5-4 to TRBJ2-6, with 9 bases aligning to TRBD1. CDR3 length: 17 residues. Germline-derived CDR1 and CDR2 are SGHNT and YYREEE (reference sequence). Losses at the gene ends were 2 bases for V and 0 bases for J; bases not matched to a gene: 3. CDR3 sequence (DNA): TGTGCCAGCAGCTTCGGACAGGGGATCTCTGGGGCCAACGTCCTGACTTTC. Residues: CASSFGQGISGANVLTF. The variable domain in full, with the rest retrieved from reference TRBV5-4 and TRBJ2-6, is ETGVTQSPTHLIKTRGQQVTLRCSSQSGHNTVSWYQQALGQGPQFIFQYYREEENGRGNFPPRFSGLQFPNYSSELNVNALELDDSALYLCASSFGQGISGANVLTFGAGSRLTVL.